This T cell receptor (beta chain) is from a study of cytomegalovirus exposure and HLA in healthy donors (dated by TCRdb to the late 2010s). Notes on the research overall: An earlier analysis of some 550 of the donors reported 276 Gb of sequence data and more than 90 million unique TCR beta sequences from roughly 180 million T cells. Roughly 300 gigabases of sequencing data and approximately 85 million unique TCR sequences were included in an early release covering about 700 HLA-typed donors. Among the approximately 400 genotyped donors, roughly 80% belonged to the genetic ancestry cluster associated with self-reported Caucasian donors. The aim of the study was to test whether cataloging public T cell receptors could identify signatures of past pathogen exposure. The T cell repertoires of around 730 subjects were profiled by immunosequencing and related to cytomegalovirus serostatus. A separate validation cohort of some 130 different subjects was used in addition to the approximately 610-subject first cohort. To predict cytomegalovirus infection status, the study brought together high-throughput TCR immunosequencing, statistical association of individual TCRs with disease status, and machine learning. A later analysis re-analyzed previously published TCR beta repertoires from roughly 630 donors and added high-resolution HLA genotyping to study TCR occurrence patterns. Rather than drawing on any new phenotypic data, the later analysis identified candidate immune exposures from TCR beta sequences and the way those sequences occurred across donors. An earlier analysis of approximately 640 of the donors applied high-throughput TCR beta sequencing to assess whether each TCR beta V gene segment acted as functional or pseudogenic. Donor age, sex, ethnicity and CMV serostatus were compiled together with the repertoire data. Genome-wide SNP genotypes for about 55% of the roughly 670 donors were used in a later genetic analysis, which treated that subset as a discovery cohort. Every discovery cohort repertoire had been produced on one sequencing platform. Both class I and class II loci were covered by HLA typing, at four-digit resolution. Typing coverage differed by locus: A, B, C, DRB1 and DQB1 were typed in about 629-630 donors, DQA1 in 522, DPA1 in around 600, and DPB1 in about 450. Four to six DR-DQ haplotypes were handled as single units for association and clustering because linkage in the cohort was strong. On average, roughly 250,000 unique TCR beta nucleotide sequences were sequenced per donor among about 400 genotyped donors of the cohort, with around 19% of those sequences being non-productive.

In total, approximately 610 healthy bone marrow donors made up the cohort. At the time of sampling, all cohort members were nominally healthy, though unrecorded immune exposures were likely present. The donor was CMV seronegative and belonged to the group of around 350 seronegative cohort members. A peripheral blood sample was collected from each donor, and TCR beta sequencing was performed on peripheral blood mononuclear cells. Genomic DNA was extracted from the blood cell samples with the Qiagen DNeasy Blood Extraction Kit. Spanning cysteine to phenylalanine, the CDR3 consists of 16 amino acids. The sequence is cut down to CDR3 DNA, 48 bases in frame from base 1. V is pruned by 5 bases and J by 1 base, leaving 8 bases of the junction without a gene match. The germline V gene (reference sequence) sets CDR1 to MNHEY and CDR2 to SMNVEV. Preparation of the library involved the immunoSEQ multiplex PCR assay. A mixture of 60 forward primers for TCR Vbeta segments and 13 reverse primers for TCR Jbeta segments was used in the multiplex PCR. A multiplex PCR assay on genomic DNA amplified the CDR3 region of rearranged TCR beta genes. Amplified TCR beta libraries were sequenced as 87-base-pair reads on the Illumina HiSeq System. The study's own analysis went as follows. A later analysis tallied 80 million to 95 million unique TCR beta chains across the 550 to 850 repertoires, and roughly 11 million of those chains were shared by two or more donors. Raw reads were error-corrected and collapsed into unique sequences by a nearest-neighbor algorithm in which closely related sequences were merged to remove PCR and sequencing errors. CDR3 sequences were aligned to IMGT reference sequences to assign V, D and J gene segments. For a sequence to be retained, a match of at least six nucleotides to both a V gene segment and a J gene segment was required. Rearrangements were called productive when the CDR3 lacked stop codons and stayed in frame with V and J; all others were non-productive. CDR3 was defined according to IMGT convention as the region running from the second conserved V-encoded cysteine to the conserved J-encoded phenylalanine. The earlier analysis of a few hundred of the donors excluded sequences that lacked an unambiguous match to a single V gene segment. An earlier analysis of 587 of the donors classified V segments as functional when productive rearrangements were above 56.7% and as segregating when the standard deviation between donors was above 5%. A statistical classification framework was built to diagnose cytomegalovirus status from the catalog of TCR beta chain sequences. In a later analysis, TCR nucleotide sequences were compared against IMGT/GENE-DB human TR gene sequences so that V and J genes could be assigned. Using the TCRdist pipeline, a later analysis assigned CDR3 sequences along with most-parsimonious VDJ recombination scenarios. A later analysis defined each TCR beta chain by its CDR3 amino acid sequence plus V-gene family, and excluded reads lacking a unique V-gene family. To address suspected cross-contamination and a sequencing artifact, a later analysis removed approximately 590 highly shared, low-generation-probability nucleotide sequences. A later analysis calculated a clonal expansion index for each public chain from normalized within-repertoire ranks of inferred template counts. In a later analysis, generation probabilities were computed with a VDJ recombination model fitted to out-of-frame rearrangements, and the resulting probabilities were checked against IGoR. A later analysis scored TCR-TCR, TCR-HLA and TCR-CMV co-occurrence with hypergeometric tests, applying a repertoire-size bias correction to TCR pairs. A later analysis estimated false discovery rates by permuting HLA or CMV assignments 20 times. In a later analysis, co-occurring TCRs were grouped using DBSCAN, and TCRdist sequence similarity was added for clustering within HLA-allele-positive subsets. Repertoires with fewer than 30,000 or more than 120,000 public chains were left out of co-occurrence clustering, as were about 5 repertoires with anomalous nucleotide sharing. In TCRdb, the immuneACCESS table is reduced to in-frame sequences with V and J assigned. These tables do not hold every clone; where another copy was compared, an unresolved V gene accounts for under half, and the others remain unexplained. That table gives V, J and clone size, and the DNA gave D and trimming. Here the sample has about 160,000 clones; around nine tenths occur a single time. The leading ten clones occupy 1.5% to 2% of the sample.

In regard to this clone: It has no known antigen specificity. Base qualities were left out, and no much larger clone turns up one base away.

Paper-wide results and their limitations: For the cohort, immune exposure information was limited to CMV serostatus. A later genetic analysis associated a missense DCLRE1C variant with V-gene and J-gene trimming of TCR beta chains, and an independent cohort replicated the association. Assigning TCR associations to individual alleles was difficult when HLA alleles, especially DR and DQ, strongly co-occurred. The classifier was reported to diagnose cytomegalovirus status with high specificity and sensitivity in both the original and validation cohorts. While some public TCRs were present in many individuals, most TCR sequences turned up only very rarely across donors. In a later analysis, most CMV-associated TCR beta chains were found to appear HLA-restricted, with HLA associations seemingly driven largely by CMV exposure. The 87-base-pair reads could not distinguish some IMGT-functional V segments, including TRBV6-2 and TRBV6-3, so those segments were excluded. Because HLA typing was unavailable for some donors at each locus, only the typed subset was used in association tests. Linkage disequilibrium might explain the correlated functional status among segregating V segments, but an unknown experimental factor could not be ruled out. In a later genetic analysis, fewer N-insertions in productive TCRs were reported among donors in an Asian-associated ancestry cluster than the roughly 700-donor mean. In an earlier analysis of approximately 590 of the donors, most TCR beta V segments appeared in productive rearrangements about 87% or about 30% of the time, broadly matching IMGT annotations. Presence/absence analyses assumed roughly uniform sequencing depth across donors, an assumption that may not hold. The authors suggested that the approach could potentially be generalized to other disease states and immunological phenotypes. Only TCR beta chains were sequenced in this cohort, and the absence of alpha or paired-chain data limited detectable features. A further reported finding was that TCR beta sequences accurately predicted the HLA-A and HLA-B alleles for most subjects in the first cohort. Specific HLA alleles were associated with more than 15,000 TCR beta sequences at a false discovery rate of 0.05 in a later analysis. Several of the top co-occurrence clusters appeared to be linked to parvovirus B19, influenza, CMV and Epstein-Barr virus, according to a later analysis. In vitro tests confirmed that three of the cytomegalovirus-associated TCR beta chains recognize cytomegalovirus antigens. The sequencing pipeline was judged likely to have produced a cluster of highly shared sequence variants as a technical artifact. Because counts were too low, around 17 rarely observed V segments, including chromosome 9 orphons, were left out of the earlier analysis of about 500 of the donors. According to a later analysis, TCR association rates differed among HLA loci, with DRB1 alleles showing the most associated TCRs and HLA-C alleles showing the fewest. In a later analysis, HLA-associated TCR beta chains showed more clonal expansion and lower generation probabilities than non-associated chains that were equally common. The study gave a list of more than 150 TCR beta chains associated with cytomegalovirus.

Sequencing used PBMCs. The V and J segments used are TRBV27 and TRBJ1-5; 7 of the junction bases match TRBD1. The origin of this receptor is a woman aged 18 to 35 in good health and CMV-seronegative. In nucleotides, the sequence is TGTGCCAGCAGTCGGGACAGCCACTGGAGCAATCAGCCCCAGCATTTT. Its protein reads: CASSRDSHWSNQPQHF.